This T cell receptor beta chain was observed in a study of blood T cell repertoires in COVID-19. Here immunoSEQ multiplex PCR was the method, and the copy in TCRdb shows in-frame clones only, minus some. The sample consists of some 150,000 clones, around 85% of them appearing once. The CDR3 is 17 amino acids. V was trimmed by 4 bases and J by 2 bases, leaving 19 bases between them. This sequence joins TRBV23-1 and TRBJ2-3, with D perhaps TRBD2 (6 bases). TRBV23-1 is an ORF, and what it does is uncertain. The receptor was isolated from a man in his sixties with COVID-19, enrolled during active disease. Sequencing input: peripheral blood. In DNA form, the CDR3 reads TGCGCCAGCAGTCCCCGATTTTTGCGGGAAAACACAGATACGCAGTATTTT. The encoded protein is CASSPRFLRENTDTQYF.